This TCR beta chain was observed in a study of beta chain features in type 1 diabetes. Study findings and constraints: Type 1 diabetes patients showed fewer insertions and more deletions at VDJ junctions. There was a moderate but significant shortening of TCRB CDR3s in all four CD4+ subsets of Type 1 diabetes patients. Researchers caution that PCR might favor shorter templates, equally among patients and controls.

A remark on this clone: Its antigen is not known. This same CDR3 is encoded by further DNA sequences in the sample.

V lost 4 bases, J lost 7 bases, and 17 bases lay in between. In germline, CDR1 is SQVTM, CDR2 ANQGSEA. This CDR3 has 14 residues. Staining for CD45RO/CCR7/CD25/CD127/CD95/CD27 allowed sorting of CD4+ naive, central memory, regulatory and stem cell-like memory cells. Expressed TCRB transcripts were sequenced, since all the RNA that had been isolated was reverse transcribed. An average of around 3.5 million reads was obtained for naive, central memory and regulatory T cell samples. The table came from immunoSEQ multiplex PCR; TCRdb's copy has only in-frame clones and leaves some out. The table lists about 230,000 clones, roughly 17% of them singletons.

V is TRBV29-1 and J is TRBJ2-4; D possibly corresponds to TRBD1 (5 bases). The TCR was taken from a man aged 25-40 years with type 1 diabetes. The sample taken for sequencing was naive CD4+ T cells from blood. The CDR3 region has the DNA TGCAGCGTTGTGGGGCTCGAGTTTCGGAACATTCAGTACTTC. Amino acid sequence: CSVVGLEFRNIQYF. Combining the CDR3 with reference TRBV29-1 and TRBJ2-4 gives the whole variable domain SAVISQKPSRDICQRGTSLTIQCQVDSQVTMMFWYRQQPGQSLTLIATANQGSEATYESGFVIDKFPISRPNLTFSTLTVSNMSPEDSSIYLCSVVGLEFRNIQYFGAGTRLSVL.